These 16 T cell receptor beta chains originate from one sample sequenced in a study of T cells in Graves' hyperthyroidism and ophthalmopathy. Template material for amplifying TCR beta CDR3 regions consisted of RNA transcripts. TCR CDR3 regions were first amplified by RT-PCR with HTBI primers. TCRdb re-derived calls from the multiplex PCR reads in MiXCR, one entry per CDR3 protein. The data show around 400,000 distinct CDR3 sequences, approximately 25% seen once. Sequencing was performed on blood. The source is a man in his fifties with Graves' hyperthyroidism.

For the CDR3, the DNA is TGTGCCAGCAGTCCCCCCTCAGCCAAAAACATTCAGTACTTC. It encodes CASSPPSAKNIQYF. This chain uses TRBV6-1 with TRBJ2-4, with D uncertain. Deletions cut 5 bases from V and 0 bases from J, with 8 bases between. Germline-derived CDR1 and CDR2 are MNHNS and SASEGT. CDR3 length: 14 residues.

In its sample, this clonotype was seen many times. The chain has TRBV5-1 and TRBJ1-2, with D uncertain. The CDR3 loop spans 13 amino acids. The V and J ends lost 0 bases and 4 bases respectively, with 7 bases between them. From germline, CDR1 is SGHRS and CDR2 YFSETQ. The CDR3 DNA reads as TGCGCCAGCAGCTTGGTAGGGAGCTATGGCTACACCTTC. It translates to CASSLVGSYGYTF. The complete variable domain, with remaining parts taken from reference TRBV5-1 and TRBJ1-2, reads KAGVTQTPRYLIKTRGQQVTLSCSPISGHRSVSWYQQTPGQGLQFLFEYFSETQRNKGNFPGRFSGRQFSNSRSEMNVSTLELGDSALYLCASSLVGSYGYTFGSGTRLTVV.

J is TRBJ1-5 and V is TRBV6-1; D not resolved. Trimming took off 5 bases at V and 2 bases at J, with 10 bases between the two ends. This CDR3 is 14 amino acids long. Germline-derived CDR1 and CDR2 are MNHNS and SASEGT. The CDR3 loop is CASSWIGGNQPQHF. The CDR3 nucleotides are TGTGCCAGCAGTTGGATCGGGGGCAATCAGCCCCAGCATTTT.

The chain is built from TRBV30 and TRBJ2-2; D not certain. From germline, CDR1 is GTSNPN and CDR2 SVGIG (reference sequence). This CDR3 region has 11 residues. Trimming removed 2 bases at V and 6 bases at J, with 4 bases between. The CDR3 nucleotides read TGTGCCTGGAGTCTCCCCGGGGAGCTGTTTTTT. Amino acids: CAWSLPGELFF.

V and J are TRBV20-1 and TRBJ2-3, with TRBD2 matching over 9 bases. CDR3 size: 18 residues. Germline CDR1 is DFQATT and CDR2 is SNEGSKA (reference sequence). With V trimmed by 0 bases and J by 0 bases, 10 bases remained unmatched. Written as DNA, the CDR3 is TGCAGTGCTAGAGATTCTGGCGGGAGGGCAGGAAGCACAGATACGCAGTATTTT. Its translation is CSARDSGGRAGSTDTQYF.

The CDR3: CASSGVPGQPQHF. DNA of the CDR3: TGTGCCAGTAGTGGAGTCCCGGGGCAGCCCCAGCATTTT. The gene calls are TRBV19 and TRBJ1-5; D not certain. CDR1 and CDR2 (germline): LNHDA, SQIVND (reference sequence). This CDR3 comprises 13 residues. V gave up 5 bases and J gave up 7 bases, with 12 bases separating them.

V is TRBV11-2 and J is TRBJ2-4; tentatively, D is TRBD2 (6 bases). V lost 2 bases, J lost 4 bases, and 12 bases lay in between. The V gene's germline CDR1 is SGHAT and CDR2 FQNNGV. CDR3 length: 15 amino acids. The CDR3 sequence is CASSLYRTTKNIQYF. The CDR3 bases are TGTGCCAGCAGCTTATATCGGACTACTAAAAACATTCAGTACTTC. Using reference TRBV11-2 and TRBJ2-4 for the parts outside the CDR3, the full variable domain is EAGVAQSPRYKIIEKRQSVAFWCNPISGHATLYWYQQILGQGPKLLIQFQNNGVVDDSQLPKDRFSAERLKGVDSTLKIQPAKLEDSAVYLCASSLYRTTKNIQYFGAGTRLSVL.

The chain is built from TRBV20-1 and TRBJ2-2, with unresolved D. CDR3 length: 11 residues. Looked up from germline, CDR1 is DFQATT and CDR2 is SNEGSKA (reference sequence). V lost 2 bases, J lost 4 bases, and 2 bases lay in between. The CDR3 region has the DNA TGCAGTGCTAGATTCACCGGGGAGCTGTTTTTT. Amino acids: CSARFTGELFF.

This clonotype was found once. The CDR3 loop is CASSPTGAGAVNTEAFF. Written as DNA, the CDR3 is TGTGCCAGCAGCCCCACCGGGGCAGGGGCCGTGAACACTGAAGCTTTCTTT. The chain couples TRBV3-1 to TRBJ1-1; D possibly corresponds to TRBD1 (6 bases). The CDR3 is 17 amino acids. Trimming took off 4 bases at V and 0 bases at J, with 18 bases between the two ends. Per germline, CDR1 LGHDT and CDR2 YNNKEL (reference sequence).

The rearrangement links TRBV4-1 to TRBJ2-5, with D hard to call. There are 15 residues in the CDR3. Germline CDR1 reads MGHRA; CDR2 reads YSYEKL. V lost 4 bases and J lost 1, with 13 bases in between. The CDR3: CASSPEAFTQETQYF. Here the CDR3 DNA reads TGCGCCAGCAGCCCCGAGGCCTTCACCCAAGAGACCCAGTACTTC.

This clonotype was seen a few times. The gene calls are TRBV2 and TRBJ2-2; 10 bases are shared with TRBD2. The CDR3 has 19 amino acids. The germline V gene has CDR1 SNHLY and CDR2 FYNNEI. J was trimmed by 1 base and V by 4 bases; bases with no gene match: 12. The CDR3 nucleotides read TGTGCCAGCAGTGGAGGGGCTCTAGCGGGAGTTCTGAACACCGGGGAGCTGTTTTTT. Amino acid sequence: CASSGGALAGVLNTGELFF.

This chain links TRBV30 with TRBJ2-2; D might be TRBD2 (5 bases). The germline V and J ends were trimmed by 0 bases and 5 bases, with 16 bases remaining between them. This CDR3 has 16 residues. Germline loops: CDR1 GTSNPN, CDR2 SVGIG (reference sequence). The CDR3 reads CAWSVPERAWTGELFF. In DNA, the CDR3 is TGTGCCTGGAGTGTACCCGAGAGGGCCTGGACCGGGGAGCTGTTTTTT.

V is TRBV7-2 and J is TRBJ2-3; possibly TRBD2 for D (6 bases). With 2 bases removed from V and 1 base from J, the gap between germline ends came to 13 bases. The CDR3 is 16 amino acids. Germline V gene lookup returns CDR1 SGHTA and CDR2 FQGNSA. The CDR3 DNA is TGTGCCAGCAGCTTAAGTCCGGCTAGCGGCACAGATACGCAGTATTTT. Encoded protein: CASSLSPASGTDTQYF. The full variable domain, completed using reference TRBV7-2 and TRBJ2-3, is GAGVSQSPSNKVTEKGKDVELRCDPISGHTALYWYRQSLGQGLEFLIYFQGNSAPDKSGLPSDRFSAERTGGSVSTLTIQRTQQEDSAVYLCASSLSPASGTDTQYFGPGTRLTVL.

The sample holds many counts of this clonotype. The J gene is TRBJ2-7, the V gene TRBV27; D perhaps matches TRBD1 (5 bases). V was clipped by 8 bases and J by 0 bases, with 11 bases between them. Germline lookup yields CDR1 MNHEY and CDR2 SMNVEV (reference sequence). This CDR3 has 13 residues. CDR3 residues: CASSRTLSYEQYF. In nucleotides, the CDR3 is TGTGCCAGCTCCAGGACACTCTCCTACGAGCAGTACTTC.

The chain recombines TRBV11-2 with TRBJ2-5, with D hard to call. V was trimmed by 1 base and J by 5 bases, leaving 11 bases between them. In germline, CDR1 is SGHAT, CDR2 FQNNGV. The CDR3 spans 14 residues. The CDR3 loop reads CASSLGLVLETQYF. CDR3 in DNA: TGTGCCAGCAGCTTAGGGTTGGTTCTGGAGACCCAGTACTTC.

The chain combines TRBV5-1 with TRBJ1-4; TRBD1 aligns across 7 bases. V trimming: 0 bases; J trimming: 8 bases; junction bases outside the gene matches: 13. Germline V lookup: CDR1 SGHRS, CDR2 YFSETQ. There are 17 residues in the CDR3. The CDR3 sequence is CASSLGPATGQKEKLFF. The CDR3 coding sequence is TGCGCCAGCAGCTTGGGCCCAGCGACAGGGCAGAAGGAAAAACTGTTTTTT.